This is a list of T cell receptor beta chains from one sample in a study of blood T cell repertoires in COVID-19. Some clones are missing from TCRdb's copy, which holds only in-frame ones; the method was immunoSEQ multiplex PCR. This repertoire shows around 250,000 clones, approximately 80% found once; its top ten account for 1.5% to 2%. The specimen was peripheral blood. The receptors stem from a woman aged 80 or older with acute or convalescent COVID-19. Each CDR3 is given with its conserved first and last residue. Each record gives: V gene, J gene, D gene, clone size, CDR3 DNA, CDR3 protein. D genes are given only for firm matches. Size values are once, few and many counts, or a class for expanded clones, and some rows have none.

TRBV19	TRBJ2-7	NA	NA	TGTGCCAGTAGTATATCCGGGACTCTTAGCTCCTACGAGCAGTACTTC	CASSISGTLSSYEQYF
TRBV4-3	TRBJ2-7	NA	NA	TGCGCCAGCAGCCGCAACCCAGGGTCCCGGGAGCAGTACTTC	CASSRNPGSREQYF
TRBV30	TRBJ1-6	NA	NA	TGTGCCTGGAGTCCCCGGGATAATTCACCCCTCCACTTT	CAWSPRDNSPLHF
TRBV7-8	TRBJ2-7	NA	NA	TGTGCCAGCAGCTTAGGAGGTGGGCCGGGGGCCTACGAGCAGTACTTC	CASSLGGGPGAYEQYF
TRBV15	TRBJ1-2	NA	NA	TGTGCCACCAGCAGAGGCTCAAGCCAATATGGCTACACCTTC	CATSRGSSQYGYTF
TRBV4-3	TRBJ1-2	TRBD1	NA	TGCGCCAGCAGCCAATCGACAGGGCGGGCAATAGACTATGGCTACACCTTC	CASSQSTGRAIDYGYTF
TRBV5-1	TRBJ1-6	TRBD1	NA	TGCGCCAGCAGCTTGGGACAGGGGCGGACACCCCTCCACTTT	CASSLGQGRTPLHF
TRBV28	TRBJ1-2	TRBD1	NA	TGTGCCAGCTTGACAGGGGACTATGGCTACACCTTC	CASLTGDYGYTF
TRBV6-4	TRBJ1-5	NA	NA	TGTGCCAGCAGTGACTCGAACGGTCTGAGGAATCAGCCCCAGCATTTT	CASSDSNGLRNQPQHF
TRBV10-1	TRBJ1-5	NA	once	TGCGCCAGCAGTGACAGGGCAGTAGCTAGCAATCAGCCCCAGCATTTT	CASSDRAVASNQPQHF
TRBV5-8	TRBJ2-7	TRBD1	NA	TGTGCCAGCAGCTCAGGGACAGAGGCCTCCTACGAGCAGTACTTC	CASSSGTEASYEQYF
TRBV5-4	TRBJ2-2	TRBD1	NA	TGTGCCAGCAGCGACCGACAGGGGGCCGGGGAGCTGTTTTTT	CASSDRQGAGELFF
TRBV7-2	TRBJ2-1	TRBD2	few	TGTGCCAGCAGTCGACTAGCGGGAGTGAATGAGCAGTTCTTC	CASSRLAGVNEQFF
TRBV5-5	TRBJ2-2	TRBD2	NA	TGTGCCAGCAGCACTAGCGGGACTAACACCGGGGAGCTGTTTTTT	CASSTSGTNTGELFF
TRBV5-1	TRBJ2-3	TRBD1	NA	TGCGCCAGCAGCTCCTCCGGGACAGGAAGCACAGATACGCAGTATTTT	CASSSSGTGSTDTQYF
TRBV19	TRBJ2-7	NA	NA	TGTGCCAGTAGTATTCGGGGATCCGAGCAGTACTTC	CASSIRGSEQYF
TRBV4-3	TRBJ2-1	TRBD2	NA	TGCGCCAGCAGGCAAGAACTAGCGTTCTCCTACAATGAGCAGTTCTTC	CASRQELAFSYNEQFF
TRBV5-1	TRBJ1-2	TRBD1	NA	TGCGCCAGCAGCGTTCGGGACAGAAACTATGGCTACACCTTC	CASSVRDRNYGYTF
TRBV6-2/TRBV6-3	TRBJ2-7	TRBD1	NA	TGTGCCAGCAGTTACTCCCTCGACAGGGAACTCTCCTACGAGCAGTACTTC	CASSYSLDRELSYEQYF
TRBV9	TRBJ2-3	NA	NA	TGTGCCAGCAGCGTAGTGGGGGGAAGGACAGATACGCAGTATTTT	CASSVVGGRTDTQYF
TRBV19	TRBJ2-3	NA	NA	TGTGCCAGTAGTATACGGGTTATTACAGATACGCAGTATTTT	CASSIRVITDTQYF
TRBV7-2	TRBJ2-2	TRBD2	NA	TGTGCCAGCAGCTTAAGTCGCGGGAGTGGTACCGGGGAGCTGTTTTTT	CASSLSRGSGTGELFF
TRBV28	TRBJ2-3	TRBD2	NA	TGTGCCAGCAGTCGGGGGGATCGCACAGATACGCAGTATTTT	CASSRGDRTDTQYF
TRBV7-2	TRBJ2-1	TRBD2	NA	TGTGCCAGCAGCTTAGGGGGACTAGCGGGGGGCCTGTTCTTC	CASSLGGLAGGLFF
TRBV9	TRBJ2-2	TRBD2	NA	TGTGCCAGCAGCGTAAGCGGGACTAGCGGGACTAAGGAGCTGTTTTTT	CASSVSGTSGTKELFF
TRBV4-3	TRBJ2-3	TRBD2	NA	TGCGCCAGCAGCCAAGGGACTAGAATTCCGGATACGCAGTATTTT	CASSQGTRIPDTQYF
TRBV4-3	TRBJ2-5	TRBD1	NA	TGCGCCAGCAGCCGCCGGGACAGGAGTCAAGAGACCCAGTACTTC	CASSRRDRSQETQYF
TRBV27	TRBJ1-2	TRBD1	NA	TGTGCCAGCAGTTACAGGGGTGGCTATGGCTACACCTTC	CASSYRGGYGYTF
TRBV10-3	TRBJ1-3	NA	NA	TGTGCCATCAGTTCAACAGGGAGCTCTGGAAACACCATATATTTT	CAISSTGSSGNTIYF
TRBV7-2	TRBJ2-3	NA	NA	TGTGCCAGCAGCCCGGCGGGCGGAAGAGATACGCAGTATTTT	CASSPAGGRDTQYF
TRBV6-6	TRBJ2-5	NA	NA	TGTGCCAGCAGTTTGGATCAGGGATTTGGAGAGACCCAGTACTTC	CASSLDQGFGETQYF
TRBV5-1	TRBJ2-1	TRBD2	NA	TGCGCCAGCAGCTGGCTAGCGGGAGGGCCAAATGAGCAGTTCTTC	CASSWLAGGPNEQFF
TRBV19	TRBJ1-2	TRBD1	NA	TGTGCCAGTACCAGGACAGGGGGGAACTATGGCTACACCTTC	CASTRTGGNYGYTF
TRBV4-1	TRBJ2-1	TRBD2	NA	TGCGCCAGCAGCCAAGACGGGGGGAACTACAATGAGCAGTTCTTC	CASSQDGGNYNEQFF
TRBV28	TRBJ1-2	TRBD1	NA	TGTGCCAGCAGTTTAGTACAGGGGACGGCTGGCTACACCTTC	CASSLVQGTAGYTF
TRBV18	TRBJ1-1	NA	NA	TGTGCCAGCTCACGTCAGGGTGGGTACACTGAAGCTTTCTTT	CASSRQGGYTEAFF
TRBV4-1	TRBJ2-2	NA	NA	TGCGCCAGCAGCCAAGCTATACCGGGACACCCTCCTGACACCGGGGAGCTGTTTTTT	CASSQAIPGHPPDTGELFF
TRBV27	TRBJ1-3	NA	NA	TGTGCCAGCAGCCTCAGGGCTGGAAACACCATATATTTT	CASSLRAGNTIYF
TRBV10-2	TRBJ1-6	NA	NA	TGCGCCAGCAGCGCACAGGGCCCGAATTCACCCCTCCACTTT	CASSAQGPNSPLHF
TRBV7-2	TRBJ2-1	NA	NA	TGTGCCAGCAGCTTAAAACGGGAGAATGAGCAGTTCTTC	CASSLKRENEQFF
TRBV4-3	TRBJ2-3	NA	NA	TGCGCCAGCAGCCAAGATCCTAGTCCAGATACGCAGTATTTT	CASSQDPSPDTQYF
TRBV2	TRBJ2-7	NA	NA	TGTGCCAGCAGCTCCGGGACAAGATACGAGCAGTACTTC	CASSSGTRYEQYF
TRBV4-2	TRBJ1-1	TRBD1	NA	TGTGCCAGCAGCCACCGACAGGGGGCTGGGAACACTGAAGCTTTCTTT	CASSHRQGAGNTEAFF
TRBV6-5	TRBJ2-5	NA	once	TGTGCCAGCAGGGGGGGGGCCAAAAAGACCCAGTACTTC	CASRGGAKKTQYF
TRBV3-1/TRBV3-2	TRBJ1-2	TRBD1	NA	TGTGCCAGCAGGGGACAGGACTATGGCTACACCTTC	CASRGQDYGYTF
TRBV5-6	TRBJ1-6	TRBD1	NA	TGTGCCAGCAGCTTGACAGGGGCCCCCCTCCACTTT	CASSLTGAPLHF
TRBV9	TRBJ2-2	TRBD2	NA	TGTGCCAGCAGTTTACTAGCGTCGAACACCGGGGAGCTGTTTTTT	CASSLLASNTGELFF
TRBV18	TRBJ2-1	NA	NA	TGTGCCAGCTCACCAAGATCCGGAGCCTACAATGAGCAGTTCTTC	CASSPRSGAYNEQFF
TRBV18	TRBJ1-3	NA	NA	TGTGCCAGCTCACTAGACAGGAACGGAAACACCATATATTTT	CASSLDRNGNTIYF
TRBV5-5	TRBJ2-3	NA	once	TGTGCCAGCAGCTCCCCGACAGGAACTAGCACAGATACGCAGTATTTT	CASSSPTGTSTDTQYF
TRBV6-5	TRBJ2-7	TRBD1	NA	TGTGCCAGCAGACCGGGACAGGGGGCTATTTACGAGCAGTACTTC	CASRPGQGAIYEQYF
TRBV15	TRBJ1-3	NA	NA	TGTGCCACCAGCAGAATGACAGAAAACACCATATATTTT	CATSRMTENTIYF
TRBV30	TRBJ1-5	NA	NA	TGTGCCTGGGGACAACAGGGTAATCAGCCCCAGCATTTT	CAWGQQGNQPQHF
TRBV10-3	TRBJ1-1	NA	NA	TGTGCCATCAGTGAAGCACTTATGAACACTGAAGCTTTCTTT	CAISEALMNTEAFF